These 25 T cell receptor beta chains share one sample of origin, sequenced in a study of human T cells and chemical hapten exposure. MiXCR was run by TCRdb on the RACE reads, yielding one entry per CDR3 protein. The sample includes some 110,000 distinct CDR3 sequences, around 10% of them seen just once. The time point is: patch test 1, 2 weeks after DPC sensitization. Treatment indicated: therapeutic diphenylcyclopropenone sensitization with weekly scalp DPC. This material consisted of whole blood, taken in connection with sensitization to the hapten diphenylcyclopropenone (DPC). The receptors shown here come from a woman aged 50 to 60 with alopecia areata. Some clones in this sample may be carry-over from other donors' samples.

This chain uses TRBV20-1 with TRBJ1-1; no definite D call. Trimming took 4 bases from V and 2 from J, leaving 11 bases between them. Germline V gene sequence: CDR1 DFQATT, CDR2 SNEGSKA (reference sequence). CDR3 length equals 13 residues. DNA for the CDR3: TGCAGTGCTATGGTTCCGGTCAACACTGAAGCTTTCTTT. It is translated as CSAMVPVNTEAFF.

The chain employs TRBV5-1 and TRBJ2-7, with 7 bases that match TRBD1. V was clipped by 3 bases and J by 3 bases; unmatched bases: 9. Germline CDR1 and CDR2: SGHRS and YFSETQ. This CDR3 is built from 15 residues. CDR3: CASSWDRPGVYEQYF. As DNA, the CDR3 is TGCGCCAGCAGCTGGGACAGACCCGGGGTCTACGAGCAGTACTTC.

The CDR3 loop reads CASSLPRTGLAGELFF. The CDR3, as DNA: TGTGCCAGCAGCTTACCAAGGACAGGGCTCGCCGGGGAGCTGTTTTTT. V and J are TRBV7-6 and TRBJ2-2; 8 bases match TRBD1. Germline values: CDR1 SGHVS, CDR2 FNYEAQ. The CDR3 sequence is 16 residues long. The V and J ends lost 2 bases and 6 bases, in that order; junction bases with no gene match: 8.

V and J are TRBV18 and TRBJ1-1; 7 bases fit TRBD1. Germline trimming cut 8 bases from V and 0 bases from J; bases unmatched to any gene: 9. The germline CDR1 and CDR2 sequences are KGHSH and LQKENI. The CDR3 is made up of 15 amino acids. Here the CDR3 reads CASPTGAGMNTEAFF. The CDR3 DNA reads TGTGCCAGCCCTACAGGGGCAGGAATGAACACTGAAGCTTTCTTT.

The chain links TRBV12-3 or TRBV12-4 to TRBJ1-5, with a possible D match to TRBD1 (6 bases). The CDR3 contains 12 residues. With 2 bases removed from V and 12 bases from J, the gap between germline ends came to 11 bases. DNA of the CDR3: TGTGCCAGCAGTTTAACGGACAGTCGCCAGCATTTT. It translates to CASSLTDSRQHF.

The chain links TRBV7-2 to TRBJ1-2; 7 positions match TRBD1. With V trimmed by 5 bases and J by 0 bases, 9 bases remained unmatched. Germline V gives CDR1 SGHTA, CDR2 FQGNSA. This CDR3 is built from 16 residues. The CDR3 coding sequence is TGTGCCAGCAGCCGAGACAGGGAAGGGGCTAACTATGGCTACACCTTC. It translates to CASSRDREGANYGYTF.

This clonotype came up many times. The gene calls are TRBV20-1 and TRBJ2-1, with 10 nucleotides matching TRBD2. This CDR3 comprises 18 residues. V lost 3 bases to trimming and J lost 3 bases; unmatched junction nucleotides: 14. Germline V lookup: CDR1 DFQATT, CDR2 SNEGSKA (reference sequence). CDR3 amino acids: CSASGGASGRWNYNEQFF. Written as DNA, the CDR3 is TGCAGTGCTAGCGGGGGGGCTAGCGGGAGATGGAACTACAATGAGCAGTTCTTC.

The sample holds a few counts of this clonotype. The chain joins TRBV3-1 to TRBJ1-2; 7 bases match TRBD1. The CDR3 length is 13 residues. V trimming: 6 bases; J trimming: 3 bases; junction bases outside the gene matches: 4. The germline CDR1 and CDR2 sequences are LGHDT and YNNKEL (reference sequence). As DNA, the CDR3 is TGTGCCAGCAGGCGACAGGGAGACTATGGCTACACCTTC. It yields the protein CASRRQGDYGYTF.

This clonotype was seen a few times. The J gene is TRBJ2-7, the V gene TRBV20-1; D gene ambiguous. V dropped 5 bases and J dropped 0 bases, with 14 bases sitting between them. CDR3 length equals 14 residues. Germline CDR1 and CDR2: DFQATT and SNEGSKA (reference sequence). The CDR3 DNA reads as TGCAGTGCTCGCGTACCGGGTTTCTCCTACGAGCAGTACTTC. Amino acid sequence: CSARVPGFSYEQYF.

The chain recombines TRBV28 with TRBJ2-1, with 8 bases identical to TRBD2. The trim removed 4 bases at V and 7 bases at J, leaving 15 bases unmatched. In germline, CDR1 is MDHEN, CDR2 SYDVKM. The CDR3 is 17 residues long. CDR3 residues: CASSSPRTGGAKNEQFF. CDR3 coding DNA: TGTGCCAGCAGTTCCCCTAGGACCGGGGGGGCAAAAAATGAGCAGTTCTTC.

Here the CDR3 DNA reads TGTGCCAGCAGCTTAGTAGGACTGGTCGGAGCTGAAGCTTTCTTT. Translated: CASSLVGLVGAEAFF. The V gene is TRBV7-9, the J gene TRBJ1-1; D is uncertain. CDR3 length equals 15 residues. The germline V gene has CDR1 SEHNR and CDR2 FQNEAQ (reference sequence). V was pared by 1 base and J by 6 bases, with 15 bases between.

This chain joins TRBV7-2 and TRBJ2-2; D may be TRBD1 (5 bases). This CDR3 has 14 amino acids. Germline V CDR1 and CDR2: SGHTA, FQGNSA. V shed 6 bases and J shed 1 base, with 9 bases lying between them. The CDR3 sequence is CASRGHLNTGELFF. Here the CDR3 DNA reads TGTGCCAGCAGGGGGCACCTGAACACCGGGGAGCTGTTTTTT.

The sample holds a few counts of this clonotype. The chain uses TRBV7-2 and TRBJ1-2; D is undetermined. There are 16 residues in the CDR3. Germline V gene data show CDR1 as SGHTA and CDR2 as FQGNSA. Trimming removed 0 bases at V and 8 bases at J, with 19 bases between. In nucleotides, the CDR3 is TGTGCCAGCAGCTTAGCGCTAGACCGAACCCCCCTGGGCTACACCTTC. Its protein product is CASSLALDRTPLGYTF.

This clonotype was found many times. This chain uses TRBV29-1 with TRBJ2-1; 7 nucleotides match TRBD1. This CDR3 region has 17 residues. Germline CDR1 reads SQVTM; CDR2 reads ANQGSEA. The V gene end was trimmed by 7 bases and the J gene end by 4 bases; junction bases not matched to a gene: 19. The CDR3 sequence: CSAERTGGPFLYNEQFF. CDR3 nucleotides: TGCAGCGCTGAGCGGACAGGTGGGCCCTTCCTGTACAATGAGCAGTTCTTC.

This clonotype was seen a few times. The chain joins TRBV11-2 to TRBJ1-5; weak D call: TRBD1 (5 bases). CDR3 length: 14 residues. Germline values: CDR1 SGHAT, CDR2 FQNNGV. The V end was cut by 1 base, the J end by 5 bases, with 9 bases between. In nucleotides, the CDR3 is TGTGCCAGCAGCTTAGGGTGGGGCGATCAGCCCCAGCATTTT. Protein sequence: CASSLGWGDQPQHF.

This clonotype turned up a few times. The V gene is TRBV20-1, the J gene TRBJ2-7, with TRBD2 matching 12 bases. The CDR3 loop spans 14 amino acids. V dropped 0 bases and J dropped 5; count of bases not matched to a gene: 2. Germline-derived CDR1 and CDR2 are DFQATT and SNEGSKA (reference sequence). The chain's CDR3 is CSARDPSGGDEQYF. The CDR3 bases are TGCAGTGCTAGAGACCCTAGCGGGGGGGACGAGCAGTACTTC.

The chain combines TRBV2 with TRBJ2-5; 7 positions agree with TRBD2. J was trimmed by 1 base and V by 3 bases; bases with no gene match: 11. The CDR3 is made up of 17 amino acids. CDR1 is SNHLY, CDR2 FYNNEI, per germline. CDR3 nucleotide sequence: TGTGCCAGCAGTGATGGGGTACTGAGCGGGGCCCAAGAGACCCAGTACTTC. As protein: CASSDGVLSGAQETQYF. Full variable domain (missing parts from reference TRBV2 and TRBJ2-5): EPEVTQTPSHQVTQMGQEVILRCVPISNHLYFYWYRQILGQKVEFLVSFYNNEISEKSEIFDDQFSVERPDGSNFTLKIRSTKLEDSAMYFCASSDGVLSGAQETQYFGPGTRLLVL.

The chain carries TRBV10-3 and TRBJ2-3; TRBD2 might be the D (5 bases). Trimming took 3 bases from V and 1 from J, leaving 11 bases between them. The CDR3 sequence is 15 residues long. The germline V gene has CDR1 ENHRY and CDR2 SYGVKD. The chain's CDR3 is CAISDGVAGTDTQYF. Written as DNA, the CDR3 is TGTGCCATCAGTGACGGGGTGGCGGGCACAGATACGCAGTATTTT.

This clonotype has a handful of counts. The chain employs TRBV11-1 and TRBJ2-4, with 13 bases fitting TRBD2. With V trimmed by 4 bases and J by 9 bases, 6 bases remained unmatched. This CDR3 is built from 15 residues. Germline V gene sequence: CDR1 SGHAT, CDR2 FQDESV (reference sequence). The CDR3 bases are TGTGCCAGCAGCTACGGACTAGCGGGGGATTTCATTCAGTACTTC. Its protein is CASSYGLAGDFIQYF.

Ten or more counts support this clonotype. This chain links TRBV5-1 with TRBJ1-4; the match to TRBD1 covers 7 bases. The length of the CDR3 is 15 residues. Germline trimming cut 0 bases from V and 7 bases from J; bases unmatched to any gene: 6. The germline CDR1 and CDR2 sequences are SGHRS and YFSETQ. The CDR3 region has the DNA TGCGCCAGCAGCTTGGCAGGGGGAAGAGCTGAAAAACTGTTTTTT. This codes for CASSLAGGRAEKLFF.

This clonotype was seen repeatedly, ten times or more. CDR3 loop: CASSQDWNRAYEQYF. Written as DNA, the CDR3 is TGCGCCAGCAGCCAAGATTGGAACCGAGCCTACGAGCAGTACTTC. The V and J genes are TRBV4-3 and TRBJ2-7; D is unresolved. Germline CDR1 and CDR2: LGHNA and YSLEER. V was clipped by 0 bases and J by 2 bases, with 11 bases between them. CDR3 length: 15 amino acids.

The V call is TRBV5-1, the J call TRBJ2-1; D may be TRBD2 (5 bases). Germline-derived CDR1 and CDR2 are SGHRS and YFSETQ. This CDR3 comprises 14 residues. V was clipped by 1 base and J by 8 bases, with 13 bases between them. The CDR3 DNA is TGCGCCAGCAGCTTGTTTGCGGGCGGCGATGAGCAGTTCTTC. Translated: CASSLFAGGDEQFF.

This clonotype was recorded once. This could be a read error, since a much larger clone is one nucleotide away. The rearrangement links TRBV25-1 to TRBJ2-2; perhaps TRBD2 as D (5 bases). This CDR3 contains 15 residues. Germline loops: CDR1 MGHDK, CDR2 SYGVNS. The CDR3, as DNA: TGTGCCAGCACGCCCCGGACCGCGAACACCGGGGAGCCGTTTTTT. It is translated as CASTPRTANTGEPFF.

This clonotype was seen a few times. This chain joins TRBV7-9 and TRBJ2-2; D remains unclear. In germline, CDR1 is SEHNR, CDR2 FQNEAQ (reference sequence). This CDR3 has 17 amino acids. Trimming pared 0 bases from V and 0 bases from J, leaving 11 bases between. In DNA, the CDR3 is TGTGCCAGCAGCTTAGCGTTAGGTACGGCGAACACCGGGGAGCTGTTTTTT. Translating gives CASSLALGTANTGELFF.

The genes are TRBV6-2 or TRBV6-3 and TRBJ2-3, with TRBD1 as a possible D gene (5 bases). Germline V lookup: CDR1 MNHEY, CDR2 SVGEGT. The CDR3 loop spans 15 amino acids. Trimming removed 4 bases from V and 0 bases from J, with 11 bases in between. CDR3 coding DNA: TGTGCCAGCAGTTTTAGGGGAAAGAGCACAGATACGCAGTATTTT. Translated, it gives CASSFRGKSTDTQYF.